Following are 8 T cell receptor beta chains from one sample sequenced in a study of T cells after yellow fever vaccination. MiXCR, run by TCRdb on the 5' RACE reads, gives a single entry per CDR3 protein. The data show approximately 580,000 distinct CDR3 sequences, with roughly a sixth seen just once and around 15% held by the top ten. The sample consisted of PBMCs, taken 5 days after the first yellow fever vaccination. The receptors derive from a man aged 18 to 29 who received the YFV17D yellow fever vaccine.

In its sample, this clonotype was seen a few times. The chain combines TRBV7-2 with TRBJ2-2, with D unclear. Germline-derived CDR1 and CDR2 are SGHTA and FQGNSA. Trimming stripped 7 bases from V and 1 base from J, with 7 bases between. The CDR3 length is 13 residues. The CDR3 DNA is TGTGCCAGCAACGTAAGGAACACCGGGGAGCTGTTTTTT. Amino acid sequence: CASNVRNTGELFF. The full variable domain, its missing parts supplied by reference TRBV7-2 and TRBJ2-2, is GAGVSQSPSNKVTEKGKDVELRCDPISGHTALYWYRQSLGQGLEFLIYFQGNSAPDKSGLPSDRFSAERTGGSVSTLTIQRTQQEDSAVYLCASNVRNTGELFFGEGSRLTVL.

This chain connects TRBV12-3 or TRBV12-4 to TRBJ1-2; 11 bases map to TRBD1. The V segment lost 6 bases and the J segment 6 bases; nucleotides outside the gene matches: 6. The CDR3 covers 14 residues. Here the CDR3 DNA reads TGTGCCAGCAGCCGTGGGACAGGGGGAGATGGCTACACCTTC. Its translation: CASSRGTGGDGYTF.

In DNA form, the CDR3 reads TGCGCCAGCAGCCTACAGGGTCGTGAAGGCTACACCTTC. Translation: CASSLQGREGYTF. V is TRBV5-1 and J is TRBJ1-2; TRBD1 is a possible D gene (6 bases). Germline loops: CDR1 SGHRS, CDR2 YFSETQ. The CDR3 has 13 residues. Trimming removed 4 bases at V and 8 bases at J, with 15 bases between.

This clonotype was detected only a few times. V is TRBV25-1 and J is TRBJ2-7; D is undetermined. CDR1 and CDR2 (germline): MGHDK, SYGVNS. There are 13 residues in the CDR3. Trimming cost V 6 bases and J 3 bases, with 12 bases left between them. The DNA for the CDR3 is TGTGCCAGCAGATCTCGACATTTCTACGAGCAGTACGTC. This translates into CASRSRHFYEQYV.

The chain employs TRBV6-1 and TRBJ1-6; perhaps TRBD1 as D (5 bases). The CDR3 has 13 amino acids. Trimming pared 7 bases from V and 9 bases from J, leaving 13 bases between. Germline values: CDR1 MNHNS, CDR2 SASEGT. The CDR3, as DNA: TGTGCCAGCACCAGGGAGGGCGGTTCACCCCTCCACTTT. It is translated as CASTREGGSPLHF.

There are a few counts of this clonotype. The chain joins TRBV6-2 or TRBV6-3 to TRBJ1-1; 11 bases match TRBD1. Germline CDR1 reads MNHEY; CDR2 reads SVGEGT. The CDR3 has 16 residues. The V gene end was trimmed by 2 bases and the J gene end by 5 bases; junction bases not matched to a gene: 7. The CDR3 loop reads CASSYLTGTGGTEAFF. The DNA for the CDR3 is TGTGCCAGCAGTTACCTTACCGGGACAGGGGGTACTGAAGCTTTCTTT.

Only a few counts were recorded for this clonotype. This chain uses TRBV30 with TRBJ2-1; TRBD2 might be the D (6 bases). The germline V gene encodes CDR1 GTSNPN and CDR2 SVGIG (reference sequence). This CDR3 contains 15 residues. V was clipped by 4 bases and J by 0 bases, with 13 bases between them. CDR3 nucleotide sequence: TGTGCCTGGACGCAGGGTAGCGGCTCCTACAATGAGCAGTTCTTC. It codes for CAWTQGSGSYNEQFF.

A few counts support this clonotype. J is TRBJ1-3 and V is TRBV5-1; 7 bases map to TRBD1. Per germline, CDR1 SGHRS and CDR2 YFSETQ. After removal of 5 bases from V and 0 bases from J, the junction contained 5 bases not matched to a gene. The CDR3 is 15 amino acids. In nucleotides, the CDR3 is TGCGCCAGCAGGGAACAGGGGAGCTCTGGAAACACCATATATTTT. It encodes CASREQGSSGNTIYF.